A single sample gave rise to the 12 T cell receptor beta chains below, sequenced in a study of response to subunit inactivated influenza vaccine. Via MiXCR, TCRdb re-called the RT-PCR reads, giving one row per CDR3 protein. The sample shows more than 700,000 distinct CDR3 sequences, less than 25% of them seen only once. Here the sequenced sample was PBMCs from blood, taken around 5 days after vaccination. The receptors stem from a man between 50 and 59 years old who received an inactivated influenza vaccine.

In its sample, this clonotype was seen a few times. The chain recombines TRBV20-1 with TRBJ2-3, with D perhaps matching TRBD1 or TRBD2 (6 bases each). This CDR3 has 15 residues. The V and J ends lost 4 bases and 4 bases respectively, with 18 bases between them. CDR1 DFQATT and CDR2 SNEGSKA come from the germline V gene (reference sequence). This chain's CDR3 is CSAISPVEGADTQYF. Here the CDR3 DNA reads TGCAGTGCTATCTCCCCCGTGGAGGGGGCAGATACGCAGTATTTT.

This clonotype came up many times. The rearrangement uses TRBV12-3 or TRBV12-4 and TRBJ2-5; TRBD1 agrees at 9 bases. The V gene end was trimmed by 7 bases and the J gene end by 5 bases; junction bases not matched to a gene: 14. The CDR3 consists of 16 residues. The CDR3 spells CASTRTGQGRWETQYF. CDR3 DNA: TGTGCCAGCACCAGAACGGGACAGGGACGGTGGGAGACCCAGTACTTC.

The CDR3 DNA follows: TGTGCCAGCCAACAGGGATTCCCAGATACGCAGTATTTT. Encoded protein: CASQQGFPDTQYF. V gene TRBV25-1 combines with J gene TRBJ2-3; a possible D gene is TRBD1 (6 bases). The CDR3 totals 13 residues. Germline V gene data show CDR1 as MGHDK and CDR2 as SYGVNS. With 8 bases removed from V and 4 bases from J, the gap between germline ends came to 13 bases.

This clonotype has just a few counts. This chain joins TRBV5-1 and TRBJ2-1; D tentatively reads TRBD1 or TRBD2 (5 bases each). There are 15 residues in the CDR3. Deletions cut 0 bases from V and 9 bases from J, with 16 bases between. CDR1 and CDR2 (germline): SGHRS, YFSETQ. In nucleotides, the CDR3 is TGCGCCAGCAGCTTGGGTGGCCCACCGGGACCTGAGCAGTTCTTC. Translating it yields CASSLGGPPGPEQFF.

This chain uses TRBV3-1 with TRBJ2-1; D not resolved. Trimming removed 0 bases at V and 4 bases at J, with 7 bases between. The CDR3 has 14 residues. Germline CDR1 is LGHDT and CDR2 is YNNKEL (reference sequence). CDR3 in amino acids: CASSQDLAYNEQFF. In nucleotides, the CDR3 is TGTGCCAGCAGCCAAGATTTAGCTTACAATGAGCAGTTCTTC.

V gene TRBV14 combines with J gene TRBJ2-5; D call uncertain. CDR3 size: 14 residues. Trimming left V 2 bases short and J 4 bases short, with 11 bases between. Germline assignment: CDR1 SGHDN and CDR2 FVKESK. Here the CDR3 DNA reads TGTGCCAGCAGCCAAAGGACCTGGGGAGAGACCCAGTACTTC. Protein sequence: CASSQRTWGETQYF.

Here the CDR3 DNA reads TGTGCCTGGAGTGTGGGCGGCATCACAGATACGCAGTATTTT. It encodes CAWSVGGITDTQYF. The genes are TRBV30 and TRBJ2-3; D remains ambiguous. Germline-derived CDR1 and CDR2 are GTSNPN and SVGIG (reference sequence). The CDR3 is 14 amino acids. With 0 bases removed from V and 2 bases from J, the gap between germline ends came to 9 bases.

The rearrangement joins TRBV20-1 to TRBJ2-2; D gene unclear. Per germline, CDR1 DFQATT and CDR2 SNEGSKA (reference sequence). CDR3 length: 13 amino acids. V was trimmed by 1 base and J by 4 bases, leaving 7 bases between them. The CDR3 loop reads CSARGYPTGELFF. In nucleotides, the CDR3 is TGCAGTGCTAGAGGATATCCCACCGGGGAGCTGTTTTTT.

This chain links TRBV6-6 with TRBJ1-5; D gene ambiguous. V was clipped by 6 bases and J by 6 bases, with 12 bases between them. The CDR3 covers 13 residues. In germline, CDR1 is MNHNY, CDR2 SVGAGI (reference sequence). The CDR3 DNA follows: TGTGCCAGCAGCGGGGTCCGCGGTCAGCCCCAGCATTTT. Translation gives CASSGVRGQPQHF.

V is TRBV4-2 and J is TRBJ1-1; D gene ambiguous. This CDR3 region has 14 residues. Germline-derived CDR1 and CDR2 are LGHNA and YNFKEQ. The germline V and J ends were trimmed by 4 bases and 8 bases, with 17 bases remaining between them. The DNA of the CDR3 is TGTGCCAGCAGCCGAATGGGTGGTTCAGACGAAGCTTTCTTT. Translating gives CASSRMGGSDEAFF.

The V call is TRBV20-1, the J call TRBJ1-1; unclear D gene. This CDR3 contains 12 residues. Germline CDR1 and CDR2: DFQATT and SNEGSKA (reference sequence). V was trimmed by 3 bases and J by 10 bases, leaving 15 bases between them. DNA for the CDR3: TGCAGTGCTAGGGCACGGACCCCTGGAGCTTTCTTT. The encoded protein is CSARARTPGAFF.

The table lists this clonotype with a few counts. In DNA, the CDR3 is TGCGCCAGCAGTGAAGACACTTTTAATTCACCCCTCCACTTT. It translates to CASSEDTFNSPLHF. The chain uses TRBV10-2 and TRBJ1-6; no clear D gene. The CDR3 sequence is 14 residues long. Germline V gene data show CDR1 as WSHSY and CDR2 as SAAADI. Deletions cut 3 bases from V and 6 bases from J, with 9 bases between.